This T cell receptor (beta chain) was recovered during a study of tumor-infiltrating lymphocytes in localized non-small cell lung cancer. General study findings and limits: TCRbeta sequencing showed higher T cell infiltration in tumors than uninvolved lung. Different pieces of the same tissue went to different assays, confounding technical variation with intratumor heterogeneity. No T-cell fraction difference was seen between IM1 and IM2 tumors. TCR sequencing covered a subset of patients with enough tissue.

The CDR3 is 15 amino acids. V lost 0 bases and J 7 bases, leaving 13 bases between the germline ends. Germline V gives CDR1 LNHDA, CDR2 SQIVND (reference sequence). Libraries were prepared by immunoSEQ multiplex PCR; TCRdb keeps only in-frame clonotypes and omits some of them. The table records 9,300 or so clones, 70% to 75% of them present only once. A word on this clone: Its antigen is currently unknown.

This clonotype was sampled from a human donor with non-small cell lung cancer. The sequenced material came from lung tumor tissue. This chain joins TRBV19 and TRBJ1-5; no firm D call. For the CDR3, the DNA is TGTGCCAGTAGTATAGATTTCCGACCGGGACAGCCCCAGCATTTT. The encoded protein is CASSIDFRPGQPQHF.